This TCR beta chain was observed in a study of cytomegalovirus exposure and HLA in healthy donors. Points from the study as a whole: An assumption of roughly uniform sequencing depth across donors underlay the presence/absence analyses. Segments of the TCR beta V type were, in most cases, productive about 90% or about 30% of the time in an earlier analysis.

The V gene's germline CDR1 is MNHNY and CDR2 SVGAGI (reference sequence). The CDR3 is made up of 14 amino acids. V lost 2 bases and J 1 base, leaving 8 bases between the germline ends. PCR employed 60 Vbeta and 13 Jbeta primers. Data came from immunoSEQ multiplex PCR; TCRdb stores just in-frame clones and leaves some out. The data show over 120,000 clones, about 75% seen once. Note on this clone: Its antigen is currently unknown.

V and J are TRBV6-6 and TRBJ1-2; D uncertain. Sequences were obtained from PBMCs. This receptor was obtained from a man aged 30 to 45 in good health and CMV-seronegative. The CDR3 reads CASSYRPFNYGYTF. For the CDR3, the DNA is TGTGCCAGCAGTTACCGTCCGTTTAACTATGGCTACACCTTC.